These 5 T cell receptor beta chains came from one sample sequenced in a study of shared clonotypes between healthy human individuals. Only in-frame clones appear in the TCRdb table, and some are missing; sequencing was by immunoSEQ multiplex PCR. The sample yields more than 450,000 clones, about four fifths seen once. What was sequenced was PBMCs. These receptor sequences come from a woman between 40 and 50 years old in good health. Some clones in this sample may be carry-over from other donors' samples.

The chain joins TRBV4-1 to TRBJ2-7; 8 bases fit TRBD1. The V gene's germline CDR1 is MGHRA and CDR2 YSYEKL. CDR3 length equals 14 residues. Trimming at V came to 4 bases and at J to 3 bases, leaving 5 bases not matched to a gene. CDR3 sequence reads: CASSPGRGRYEQYF. The CDR3 coding sequence is TGCGCCAGCAGCCCCGGCAGGGGGCGCTACGAGCAGTACTTC.

This clone was observed a few times. This chain uses TRBV19 with TRBJ2-1; 12 bases line up with TRBD1. Losses at the gene ends were 7 bases for V and 0 bases for J; bases not matched to a gene: 10. This CDR3 has 18 residues. Germline CDR1 reads LNHDA; CDR2 reads SQIVND (reference sequence). CDR3 amino acids: CASMGTGGRPSSYNEQFF. For the CDR3, the DNA is TGTGCCAGTATGGGGACAGGGGGCCGTCCGAGCTCCTACAATGAGCAGTTCTTC.

The chain uses TRBV5-6 and TRBJ2-7; D is unresolved. V lost 4 bases to trimming and J lost 3 bases, with 11 bases between them. Germline values: CDR1 SGHDT, CDR2 YYEEEE. The CDR3 extends over 13 amino acids. CDR3 sequence reads: CASSQRRDYEQYF. The CDR3 DNA follows: TGTGCCAGCAGCCAGAGGAGAGACTACGAGCAGTACTTC.

This sequence joins TRBV28 and TRBJ2-7; 7 bases agree with TRBD1. The CDR3 loop spans 16 amino acids. The junction had 12 bases not matched to a gene; V was cut back by 4 bases and J by 3 bases. The germline gives CDR1 MDHEN, CDR2 SYDVKM. The CDR3 here is CASSSPSGTANYEQYF. For the CDR3, the DNA is TGTGCCAGCAGTTCACCCTCTGGGACAGCGAACTACGAGCAGTACTTC.

This chain uses TRBV10-1 with TRBJ2-5; tentatively, D is TRBD1 (5 bases). V lost 2 bases to trimming and J lost 4 bases, with 8 bases between them. Germline V gene data show CDR1 as WNHNN and CDR2 as SYGVQD (reference sequence). This CDR3 contains 13 residues. CDR3 sequence (DNA): TGCGCCAGCAGTGAGGGTAGGGGAGAGACCCAGTACTTC. It yields the protein CASSEGRGETQYF.